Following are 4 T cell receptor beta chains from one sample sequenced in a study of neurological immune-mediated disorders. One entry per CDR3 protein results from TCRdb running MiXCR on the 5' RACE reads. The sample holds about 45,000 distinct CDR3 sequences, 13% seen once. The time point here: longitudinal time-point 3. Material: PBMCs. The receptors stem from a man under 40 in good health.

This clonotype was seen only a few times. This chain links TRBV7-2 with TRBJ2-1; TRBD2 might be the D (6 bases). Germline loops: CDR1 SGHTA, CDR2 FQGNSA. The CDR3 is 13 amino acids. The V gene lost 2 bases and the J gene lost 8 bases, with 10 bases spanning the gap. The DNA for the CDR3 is TGTGCCAGCAGCTTATGGGGAGGTGATGAGCAGTTCTTC. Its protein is CASSLWGGDEQFF. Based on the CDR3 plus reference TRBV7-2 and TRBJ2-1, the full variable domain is GAGVSQSPSNKVTEKGKDVELRCDPISGHTALYWYRQSLGQGLEFLIYFQGNSAPDKSGLPSDRFSAERTGGSVSTLTIQRTQQEDSAVYLCASSLWGGDEQFFGPGTRLTVL.

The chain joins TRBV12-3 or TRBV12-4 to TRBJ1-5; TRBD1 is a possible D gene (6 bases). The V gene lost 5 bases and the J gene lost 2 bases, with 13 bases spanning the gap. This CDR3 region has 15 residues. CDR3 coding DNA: TGTGCCAGCAGTGGGGCACAGGGAGGCAATCAGCCCCAGCATTTT. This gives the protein CASSGAQGGNQPQHF.

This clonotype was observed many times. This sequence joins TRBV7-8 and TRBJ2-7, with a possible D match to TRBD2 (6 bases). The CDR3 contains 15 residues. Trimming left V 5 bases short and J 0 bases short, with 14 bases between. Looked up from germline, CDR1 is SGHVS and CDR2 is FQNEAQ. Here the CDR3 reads CASSQRGLSSYEQYF. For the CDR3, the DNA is TGTGCCAGCAGCCAACGGGGACTGAGCTCCTACGAGCAGTACTTC.

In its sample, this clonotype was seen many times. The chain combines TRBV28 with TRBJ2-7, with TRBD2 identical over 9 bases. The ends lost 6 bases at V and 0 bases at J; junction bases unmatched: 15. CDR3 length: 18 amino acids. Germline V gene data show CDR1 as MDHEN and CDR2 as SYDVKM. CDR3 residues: CASRRTPGLAPTSYEQYF. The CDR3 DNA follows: TGTGCCAGCAGGCGTACACCCGGACTAGCGCCCACCTCCTACGAGCAGTACTTC. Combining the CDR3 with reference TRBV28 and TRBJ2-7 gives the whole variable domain DVKVTQSSRYLVKRTGEKVFLECVQDMDHENMFWYRQDPGLGLRLIYFSYDVKMKEKGDIPEGYSVSREKKERFSLILESASTNQTSMYLCASRRTPGLAPTSYEQYFGPGTRLTVT.